This T cell receptor (beta chain) was recovered during a study of control samples from healthy donors and cancer patients. Repertoires were generated with immunoSEQ multiplex PCR, while TCRdb's copy carries only in-frame clones and drops some. The sample contains roughly 180,000 clones, 85% to 95% of which appear only once. Germline V lookup: CDR1 SGHTA, CDR2 FQGNSA. V gave up 5 bases and J gave up 3 bases; unmatched junction bases: 8. The CDR3 contains 15 residues. Sequencing was carried out using blood. The TCR was taken from a woman aged 18-35 years in good health. This chain uses TRBV7-2 with TRBJ2-7; TRBD2 agrees at 9 bases. The CDR3 DNA reads TGTGCCAGCAGCCAGAAGCTAGCGGGATTCTACGAGCAGTACTTC. This translates into CASSQKLAGFYEQYF.